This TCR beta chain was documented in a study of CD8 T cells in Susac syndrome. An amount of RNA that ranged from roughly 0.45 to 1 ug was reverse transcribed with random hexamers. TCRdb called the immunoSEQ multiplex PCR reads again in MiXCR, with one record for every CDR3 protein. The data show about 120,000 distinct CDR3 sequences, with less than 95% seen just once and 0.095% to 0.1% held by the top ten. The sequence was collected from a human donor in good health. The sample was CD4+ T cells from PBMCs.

The CDR3 DNA is TGTGCCACGATGTTAGCGGGAGGGCTGGACGAGCAGTACTTC. Amino acids: CATMLAGGLDEQYF. The rearrangement uses TRBV10-3 and TRBJ2-7; TRBD2 matches 11 bases. Losses at the gene ends were 10 bases for V and 5 bases for J; bases not matched to a gene: 10. CDR1 and CDR2 from the germline V gene are ENHRY and SYGVKD. This CDR3 is 14 amino acids long.